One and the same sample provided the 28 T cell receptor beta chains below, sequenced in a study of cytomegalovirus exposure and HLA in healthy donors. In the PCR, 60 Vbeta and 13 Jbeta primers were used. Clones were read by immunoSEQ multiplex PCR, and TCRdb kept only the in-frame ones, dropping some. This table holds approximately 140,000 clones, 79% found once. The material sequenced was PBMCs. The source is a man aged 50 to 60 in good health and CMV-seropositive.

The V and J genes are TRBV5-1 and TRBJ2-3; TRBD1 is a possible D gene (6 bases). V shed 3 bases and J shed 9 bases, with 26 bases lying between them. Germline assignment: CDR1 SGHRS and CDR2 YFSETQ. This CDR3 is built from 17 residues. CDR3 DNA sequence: TGCGCCAGCAGCTCACACCCACCCACTAGGGACATCGTAACGCAGTATTTT. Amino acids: CASSSHPPTRDIVTQYF.

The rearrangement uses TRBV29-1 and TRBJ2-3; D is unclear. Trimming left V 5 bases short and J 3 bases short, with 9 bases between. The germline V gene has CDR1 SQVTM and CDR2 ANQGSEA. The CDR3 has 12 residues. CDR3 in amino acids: CSVRDGTDTQYF. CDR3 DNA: TGCAGCGTTCGAGACGGGACAGATACGCAGTATTTT.

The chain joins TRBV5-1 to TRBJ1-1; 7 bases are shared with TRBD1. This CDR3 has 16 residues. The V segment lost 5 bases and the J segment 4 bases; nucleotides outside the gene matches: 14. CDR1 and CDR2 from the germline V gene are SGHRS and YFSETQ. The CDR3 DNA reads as TGCGCCAGCAGTTTTCTAGGGGGCGCCGGAACCACTGAAGCTTTCTTT. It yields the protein CASSFLGGAGTTEAFF.

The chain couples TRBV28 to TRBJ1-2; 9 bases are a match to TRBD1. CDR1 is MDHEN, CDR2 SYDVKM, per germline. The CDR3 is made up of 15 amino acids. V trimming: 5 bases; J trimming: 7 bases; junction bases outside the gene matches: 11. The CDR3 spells CASSPWDRAQGGYTF. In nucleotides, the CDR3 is TGTGCCAGCAGTCCATGGGACAGGGCACAAGGTGGCTACACCTTC.

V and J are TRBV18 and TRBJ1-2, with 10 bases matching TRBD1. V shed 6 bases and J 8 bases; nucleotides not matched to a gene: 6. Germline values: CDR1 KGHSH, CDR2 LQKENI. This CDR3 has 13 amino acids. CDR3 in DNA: TGTGCCAGCTCCCCGGGACAGGGGAAAGGCTACACCTTC. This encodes CASSPGQGKGYTF.

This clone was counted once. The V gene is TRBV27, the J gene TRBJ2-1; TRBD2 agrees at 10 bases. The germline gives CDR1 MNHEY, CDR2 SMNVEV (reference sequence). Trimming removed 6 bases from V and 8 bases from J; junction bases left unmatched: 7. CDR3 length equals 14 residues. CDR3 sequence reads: CASSVSGRADEQFF. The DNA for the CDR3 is TGTGCCAGCAGCGTGAGCGGGAGGGCCGATGAGCAGTTCTTC.

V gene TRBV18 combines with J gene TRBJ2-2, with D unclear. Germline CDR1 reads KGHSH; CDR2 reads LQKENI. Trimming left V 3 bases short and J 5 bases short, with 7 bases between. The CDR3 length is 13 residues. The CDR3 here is CASSPGSTGELFF. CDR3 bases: TGTGCCAGCTCACCTGGCTCTACCGGGGAGCTGTTTTTT.

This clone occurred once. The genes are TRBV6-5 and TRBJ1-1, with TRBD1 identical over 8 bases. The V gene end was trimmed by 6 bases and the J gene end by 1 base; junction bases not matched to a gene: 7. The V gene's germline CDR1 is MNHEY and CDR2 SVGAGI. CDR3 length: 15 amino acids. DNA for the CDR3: TGTGCCAGCAGGAGACAGGGGAGGGGGAACACTGAAGCTTTCTTT. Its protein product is CASRRQGRGNTEAFF.

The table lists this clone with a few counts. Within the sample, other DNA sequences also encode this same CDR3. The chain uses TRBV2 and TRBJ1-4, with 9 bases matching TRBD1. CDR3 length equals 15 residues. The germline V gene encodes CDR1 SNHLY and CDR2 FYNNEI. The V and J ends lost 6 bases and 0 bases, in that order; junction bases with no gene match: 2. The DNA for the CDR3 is TGTGCCAGCAGCCGACAGGGGGCAACTAATGAAAAACTGTTTTTT. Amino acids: CASSRQGATNEKLFF.

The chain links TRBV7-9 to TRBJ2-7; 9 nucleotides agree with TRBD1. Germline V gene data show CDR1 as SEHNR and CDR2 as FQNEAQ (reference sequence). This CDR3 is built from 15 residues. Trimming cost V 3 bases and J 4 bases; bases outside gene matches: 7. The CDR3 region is CASSFSYGQGYEQYF. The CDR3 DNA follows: TGTGCCAGCAGCTTCTCCTATGGACAGGGGTACGAGCAGTACTTC. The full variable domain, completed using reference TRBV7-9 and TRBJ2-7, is DTGVSQNPRHKITKRGQNVTFRCDPISEHNRLYWYRQTLGQGPEFLTYFQNEAQLEKSRLLSDRFSAERPKGSFSTLEIQRTEQGDSAMYLCASSFSYGQGYEQYFGPGTRLTVT.

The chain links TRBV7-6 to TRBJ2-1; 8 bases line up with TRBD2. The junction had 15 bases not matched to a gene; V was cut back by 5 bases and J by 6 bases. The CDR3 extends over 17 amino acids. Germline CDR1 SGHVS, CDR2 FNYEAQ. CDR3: CASSPLPGLVIGNEQFF. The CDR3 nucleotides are TGTGCCAGCAGCCCCCTCCCGGGACTAGTGATTGGCAATGAGCAGTTCTTC.

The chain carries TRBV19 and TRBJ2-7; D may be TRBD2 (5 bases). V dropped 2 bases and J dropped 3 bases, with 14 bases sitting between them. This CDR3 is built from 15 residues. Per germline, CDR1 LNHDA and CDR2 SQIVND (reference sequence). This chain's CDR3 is CASSISLAGIYEQYF. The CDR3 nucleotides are TGTGCCAGTAGTATATCCCTCGCCGGGATCTACGAGCAGTACTTC.

CDR3 protein: CASSLVADRTEQYF. The CDR3 coding sequence is TGTGCCAGCAGCTTGGTAGCCGACCGTACGGAGCAGTACTTC. The genes are TRBV5-5 and TRBJ2-7; no clear D gene. Germline values: CDR1 SGHKS, CDR2 YYEKEE (reference sequence). V lost 0 bases to trimming and J lost 7 bases, with 14 bases between them. The CDR3 covers 14 residues.

The CDR3 loop is CASSPGHLNTEAFF. DNA of the CDR3: TGTGCCAGCAGCCCGGGACACTTGAACACTGAAGCTTTCTTT. The rearrangement links TRBV7-2 to TRBJ1-1, with D perhaps TRBD1 (6 bases). V lost 5 bases and J lost 0, with 10 bases in between. The CDR3 loop spans 14 amino acids. Germline V CDR1 and CDR2: SGHTA, FQGNSA.

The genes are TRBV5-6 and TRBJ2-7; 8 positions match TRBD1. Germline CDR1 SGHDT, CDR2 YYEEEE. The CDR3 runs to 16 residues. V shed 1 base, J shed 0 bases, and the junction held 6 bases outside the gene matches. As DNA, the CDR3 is TGTGCCAGCAGCTTGTCGCCAGGGGGCAGCTCCTACGAGCAGTACTTC. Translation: CASSLSPGGSSYEQYF. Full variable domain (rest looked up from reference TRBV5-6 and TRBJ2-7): DAGVTQSPTHLIKTRGQQVTLRCSPKSGHDTVSWYQQALGQGPQFIFQYYEEEERQRGNFPDRFSGHQFPNYSSELNVNALLLGDSALYLCASSLSPGGSSYEQYFGPGTRLTVT.

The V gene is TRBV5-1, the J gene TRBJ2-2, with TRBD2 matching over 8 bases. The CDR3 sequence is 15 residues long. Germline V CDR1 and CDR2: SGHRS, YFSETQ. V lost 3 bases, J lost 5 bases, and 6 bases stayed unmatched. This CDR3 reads CASSSTSGGTGELFF. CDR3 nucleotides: TGCGCCAGCAGCTCAACTAGCGGAGGGACCGGGGAGCTGTTTTTT.

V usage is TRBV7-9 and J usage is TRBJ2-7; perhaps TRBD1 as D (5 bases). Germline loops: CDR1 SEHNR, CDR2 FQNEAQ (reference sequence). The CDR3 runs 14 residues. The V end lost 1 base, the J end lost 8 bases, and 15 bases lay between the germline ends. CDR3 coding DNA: TGTGCCAGCAGCTTAGGTCAGGGATCCAACAAGCAGTACTTC. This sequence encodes CASSLGQGSNKQYF.

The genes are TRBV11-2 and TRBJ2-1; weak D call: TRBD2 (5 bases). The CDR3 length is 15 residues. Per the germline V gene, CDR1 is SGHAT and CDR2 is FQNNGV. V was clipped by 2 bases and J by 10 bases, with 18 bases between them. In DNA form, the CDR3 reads TGTGCCAGCAGCTTAAGCGGACCTCTTTCGGGGGAGCAGTTCTTC. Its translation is CASSLSGPLSGEQFF.

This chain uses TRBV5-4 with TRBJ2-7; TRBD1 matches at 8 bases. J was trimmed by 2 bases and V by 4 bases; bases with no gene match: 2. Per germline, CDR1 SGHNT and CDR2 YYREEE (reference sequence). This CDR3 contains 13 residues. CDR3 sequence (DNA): TGTGCCAGCAGCAAGACAGGGGCCTACGAGCAGTACTTC. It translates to CASSKTGAYEQYF.

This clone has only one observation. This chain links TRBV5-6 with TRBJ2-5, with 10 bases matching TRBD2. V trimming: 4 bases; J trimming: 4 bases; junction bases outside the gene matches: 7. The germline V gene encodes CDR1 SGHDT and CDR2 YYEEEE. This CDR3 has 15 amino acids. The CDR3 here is CASSLWTSGGETQYF. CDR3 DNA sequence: TGTGCCAGCAGCCTGTGGACTAGCGGTGGAGAGACCCAGTACTTC. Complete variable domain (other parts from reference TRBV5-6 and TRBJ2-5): DAGVTQSPTHLIKTRGQQVTLRCSPKSGHDTVSWYQQALGQGPQFIFQYYEEEERQRGNFPDRFSGHQFPNYSSELNVNALLLGDSALYLCASSLWTSGGETQYFGPGTRLLVL.

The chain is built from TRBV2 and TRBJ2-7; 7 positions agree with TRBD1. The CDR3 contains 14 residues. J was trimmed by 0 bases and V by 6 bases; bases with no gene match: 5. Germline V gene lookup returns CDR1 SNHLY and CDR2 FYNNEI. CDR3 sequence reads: CASRTGFNSYEQYF. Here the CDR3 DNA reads TGTGCCAGCAGGACAGGGTTTAACTCCTACGAGCAGTACTTC.

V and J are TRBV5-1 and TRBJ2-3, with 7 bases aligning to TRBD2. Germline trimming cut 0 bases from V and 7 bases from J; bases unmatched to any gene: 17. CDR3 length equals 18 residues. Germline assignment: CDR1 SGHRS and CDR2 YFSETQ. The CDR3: CASSLGPSGPRQTYTQYF. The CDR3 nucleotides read TGCGCCAGCAGCTTGGGCCCTAGCGGACCAAGACAGACTTATACGCAGTATTTT.

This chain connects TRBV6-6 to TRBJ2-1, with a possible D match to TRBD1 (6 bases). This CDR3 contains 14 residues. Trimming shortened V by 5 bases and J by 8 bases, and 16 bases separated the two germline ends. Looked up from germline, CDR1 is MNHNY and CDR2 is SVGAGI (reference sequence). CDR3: CASSDQTGIDEQFF. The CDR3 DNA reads TGTGCCAGCAGTGATCAGACAGGTATCGATGAGCAGTTCTTC.

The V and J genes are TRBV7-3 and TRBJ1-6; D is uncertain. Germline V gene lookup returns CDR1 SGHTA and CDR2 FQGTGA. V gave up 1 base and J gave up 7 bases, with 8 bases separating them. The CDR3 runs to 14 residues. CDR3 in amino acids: CASSLSPGNSPLHF. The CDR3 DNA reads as TGTGCCAGCAGCTTAAGCCCGGGAAATTCACCCCTCCACTTT. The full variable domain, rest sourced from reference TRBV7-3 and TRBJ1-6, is GAGVSQTPSNKVTEKGKYVELRCDPISGHTALYWYRQSLGQGPEFLIYFQGTGAADDSGLPNDRFFAVRPEGSVSTLKIQRTERGDSAVYLCASSLSPGNSPLHFGNGTRLTVT.

CDR3 sequence: CATSRDLRRHVYNEQFF. For the CDR3, the DNA is TGTGCCACCAGCAGAGATCTTCGGCGGCATGTCTACAATGAGCAGTTCTTC. The chain joins TRBV15 to TRBJ2-1; no clear D. This CDR3 spans 17 amino acids. Between the trimmed V and J ends, which lost 0 bases and 3 bases, there was a span of 15 bases. The germline V gene has CDR1 LNHNV and CDR2 YYDKDF (reference sequence).

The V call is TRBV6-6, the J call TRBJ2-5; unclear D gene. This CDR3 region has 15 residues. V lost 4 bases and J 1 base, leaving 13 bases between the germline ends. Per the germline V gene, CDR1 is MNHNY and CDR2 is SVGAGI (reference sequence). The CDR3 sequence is CASSSLETSQETQYF. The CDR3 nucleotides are TGTGCCAGCAGTTCCCTGGAGACGAGCCAAGAGACCCAGTACTTC.

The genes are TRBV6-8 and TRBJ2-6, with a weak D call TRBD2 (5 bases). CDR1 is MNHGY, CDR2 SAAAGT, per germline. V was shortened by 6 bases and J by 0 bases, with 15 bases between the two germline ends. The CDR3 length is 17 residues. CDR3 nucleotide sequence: TGTGCCAGCAGCCGTAGAAGAGGGAGCTCTGGGGCCAACGTCCTGACTTTC. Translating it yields CASSRRRGSSGANVLTF.

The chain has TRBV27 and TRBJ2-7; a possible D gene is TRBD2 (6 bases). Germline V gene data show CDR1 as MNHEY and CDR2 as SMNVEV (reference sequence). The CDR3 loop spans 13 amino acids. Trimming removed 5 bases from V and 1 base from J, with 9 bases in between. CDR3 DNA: TGTGCCAGCAGTCGACGGGGGTCCTACGAGCAGTACTTC. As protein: CASSRRGSYEQYF.